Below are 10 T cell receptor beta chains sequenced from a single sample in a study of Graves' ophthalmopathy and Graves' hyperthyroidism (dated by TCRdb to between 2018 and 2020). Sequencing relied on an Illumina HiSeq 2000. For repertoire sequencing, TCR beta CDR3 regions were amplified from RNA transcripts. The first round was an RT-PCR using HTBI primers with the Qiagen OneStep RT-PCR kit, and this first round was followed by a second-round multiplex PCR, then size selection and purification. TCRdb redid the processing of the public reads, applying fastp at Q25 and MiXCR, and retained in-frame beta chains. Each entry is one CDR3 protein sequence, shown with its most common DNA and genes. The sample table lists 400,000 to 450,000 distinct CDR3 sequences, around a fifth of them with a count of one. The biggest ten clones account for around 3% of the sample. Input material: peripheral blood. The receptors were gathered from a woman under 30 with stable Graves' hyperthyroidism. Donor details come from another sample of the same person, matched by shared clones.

CDR3 nucleotides: TGTGCCAGCAGCTTAGGGACAGGCGGCATTTTTGGTTCACCCCTCCACTTT. Residues: CASSLGTGGIFGSPLHF. This chain links TRBV11-2 with TRBJ1-6, with 7 bases lining up with TRBD1. J was trimmed by 9 bases and V by 1 base; bases with no gene match: 12. CDR1 and CDR2 from the germline V gene are SGHAT and FQNNGV. This CDR3 is built from 17 residues.

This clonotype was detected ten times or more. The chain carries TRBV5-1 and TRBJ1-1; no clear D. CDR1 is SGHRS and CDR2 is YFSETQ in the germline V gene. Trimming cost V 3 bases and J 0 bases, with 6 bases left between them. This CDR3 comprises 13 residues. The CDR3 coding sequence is TGCGCCAGCAGCTCGCAATTGAACACTGAAGCTTTCTTT. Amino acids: CASSSQLNTEAFF.

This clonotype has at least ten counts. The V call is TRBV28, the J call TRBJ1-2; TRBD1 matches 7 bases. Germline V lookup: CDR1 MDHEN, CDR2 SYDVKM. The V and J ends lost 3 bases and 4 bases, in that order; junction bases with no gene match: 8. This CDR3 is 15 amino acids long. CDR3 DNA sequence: TGTGCCAGCAGTTTCACGGCAGGGGGTTCCTATGGCTACACCTTC. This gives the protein CASSFTAGGSYGYTF.

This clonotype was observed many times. The CDR3 sequence is CASSLVLTGGSGNTIYF. In nucleotides, the CDR3 is TGTGCCAGCAGCTTAGTTCTTACAGGGGGTTCTGGAAACACCATATATTTT. V and J are TRBV11-2 and TRBJ1-3, with TRBD1 identical over 8 bases. With V trimmed by 1 base and J by 1 base, 6 bases remained unmatched. There are 17 residues in the CDR3. In germline, CDR1 is SGHAT, CDR2 FQNNGV.

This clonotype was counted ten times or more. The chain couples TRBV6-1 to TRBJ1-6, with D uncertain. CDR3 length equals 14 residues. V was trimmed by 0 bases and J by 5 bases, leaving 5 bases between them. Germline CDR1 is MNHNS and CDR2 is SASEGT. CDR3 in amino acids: CASSEARNNSPLHF. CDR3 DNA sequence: TGTGCCAGCAGTGAAGCTAGGAATAATTCACCCCTCCACTTT.

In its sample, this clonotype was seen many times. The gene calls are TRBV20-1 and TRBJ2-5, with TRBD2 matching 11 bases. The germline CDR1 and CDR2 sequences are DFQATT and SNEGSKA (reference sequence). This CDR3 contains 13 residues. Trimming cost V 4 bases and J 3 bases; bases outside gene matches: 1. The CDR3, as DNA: TGCAGTGCTATAGCGGGAGGGGAAGAGACCCAGTACTTC. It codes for CSAIAGGEETQYF.

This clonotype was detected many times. CDR3 residues: CASSLKGQSSYEQYF. In DNA, the CDR3 is TGTGCCAGCAGCTTAAAGGGACAGAGCTCCTACGAGCAGTACTTC. The chain recombines TRBV7-2 with TRBJ2-7; 7 bases match TRBD1. Germline V gene lookup returns CDR1 SGHTA and CDR2 FQGNSA. J lost 0 bases, V lost 2 bases, and 4 bases had no gene match. The CDR3 totals 15 residues.

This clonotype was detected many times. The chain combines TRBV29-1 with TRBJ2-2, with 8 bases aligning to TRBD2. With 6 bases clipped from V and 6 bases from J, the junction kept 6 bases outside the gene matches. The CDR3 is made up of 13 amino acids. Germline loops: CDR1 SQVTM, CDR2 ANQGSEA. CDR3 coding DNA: TGCAGCGTCACACGGCGGGAGGCCGGGGAGCTGTTTTTT. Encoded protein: CSVTRREAGELFF.

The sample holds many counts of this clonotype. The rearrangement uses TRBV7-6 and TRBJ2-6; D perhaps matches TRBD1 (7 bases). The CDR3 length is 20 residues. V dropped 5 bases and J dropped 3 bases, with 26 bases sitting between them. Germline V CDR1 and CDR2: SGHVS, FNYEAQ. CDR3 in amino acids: CASSHPDSQSGGRGANVLTF. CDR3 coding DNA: TGTGCCAGCAGCCATCCTGACTCCCAGTCAGGGGGGCGTGGGGCCAACGTCCTGACTTTC. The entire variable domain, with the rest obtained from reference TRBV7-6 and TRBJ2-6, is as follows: GAGVSQSPRYKVTKRGQDVALRCDPISGHVSLYWYRQALGQGPEFLTYFNYEAQQDKSGLPNDRFSAERPEGSISTLTIQRTEQRDSAMYRCASSHPDSQSGGRGANVLTFGAGSRLTVL.

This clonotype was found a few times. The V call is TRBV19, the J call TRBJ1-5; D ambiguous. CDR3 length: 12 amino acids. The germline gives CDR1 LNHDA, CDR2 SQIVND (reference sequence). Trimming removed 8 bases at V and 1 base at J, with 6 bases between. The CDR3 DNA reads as TGTGCCAGTGCACAGAGCAATCAGCCCCAGCATTTT. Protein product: CASAQSNQPQHF. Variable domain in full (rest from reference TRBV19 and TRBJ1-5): DGGITQSPKYLFRKEGQNVTLSCEQNLNHDAMYWYRQDPGQGLRLIYYSQIVNDFQKGDIAEGYSVSREKKESFPLTVTSAQKNPTAFYLCASAQSNQPQHFGDGTRLSIL.